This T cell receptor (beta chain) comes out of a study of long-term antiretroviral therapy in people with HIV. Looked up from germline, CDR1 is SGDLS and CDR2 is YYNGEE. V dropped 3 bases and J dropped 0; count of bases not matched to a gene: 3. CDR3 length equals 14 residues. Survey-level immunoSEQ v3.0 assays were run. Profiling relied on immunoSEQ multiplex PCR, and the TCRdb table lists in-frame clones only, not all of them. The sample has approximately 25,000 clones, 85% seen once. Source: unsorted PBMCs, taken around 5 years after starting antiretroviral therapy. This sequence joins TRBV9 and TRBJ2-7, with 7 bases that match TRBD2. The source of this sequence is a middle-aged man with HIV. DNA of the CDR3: TGTGCCAGCAGCGCGGGGGACTACTCCTACGAGCAGTACTTC. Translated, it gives CASSAGDYSYEQYF.